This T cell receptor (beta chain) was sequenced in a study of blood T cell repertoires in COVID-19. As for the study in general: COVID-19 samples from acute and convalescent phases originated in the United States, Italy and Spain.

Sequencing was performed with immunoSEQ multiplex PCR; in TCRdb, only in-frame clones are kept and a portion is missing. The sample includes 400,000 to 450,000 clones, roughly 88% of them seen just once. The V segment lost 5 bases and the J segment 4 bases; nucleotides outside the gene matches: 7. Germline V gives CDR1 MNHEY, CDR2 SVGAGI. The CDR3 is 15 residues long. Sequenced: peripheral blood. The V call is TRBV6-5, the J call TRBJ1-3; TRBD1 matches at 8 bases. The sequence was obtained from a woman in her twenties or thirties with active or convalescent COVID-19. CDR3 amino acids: CASSLGTGRGNTIYF. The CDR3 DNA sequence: TGTGCCAGCAGTCTTGGGACAGGTCGGGGAAACACCATATATTTT.